A single sample is the source of the 4 T cell receptor beta chains below, sequenced in a study of HIV-infected patients and healthy controls. cDNA was made from roughly 470 ng RNA using alpha and beta constant primers. Using multiplexing indices, alpha and beta chain libraries were generated apart by chain-specific third strand synthesis. TCRdb reprocessed the 5' RACE reads via MiXCR and lists one record per CDR3 protein. This table holds roughly 14,000 distinct CDR3 sequences, 9.5% to 15% found once. Antiretroviral therapy had run roughly three months, about 14 weeks, before follow-up blood collection. Whole blood was used without fractionation, so all unsorted peripheral T cells were included. The specimen comprised blood, sampled during antiretroviral therapy. Source of these receptors: an adult with HIV infection. The donor label of this sample is uncertain.

This chain joins TRBV29-1 and TRBJ1-1, with a weak D call TRBD1 (6 bases). The CDR3 extends over 13 amino acids. V lost 0 bases, J lost 7 bases, and 12 bases lay in between. From germline, CDR1 is SQVTM and CDR2 ANQGSEA. The CDR3 here is CSVEDGEGGEAFF. Here the CDR3 DNA reads TGCAGCGTTGAAGATGGGGAAGGGGGTGAAGCTTTCTTT.

This clonotype was counted many times. The rearrangement joins TRBV29-1 to TRBJ2-6, with D hard to call. The germline V gene encodes CDR1 SQVTM and CDR2 ANQGSEA. This CDR3 contains 14 residues. Trimming pared 3 bases from V and 0 bases from J, leaving 6 bases between. The CDR3 region has the DNA TGCAGCGTTGACGAGTACTCTGGGGCCAACGTCCTGACTTTC. Amino acids: CSVDEYSGANVLTF.

This clonotype was picked up a small number of times. This chain links TRBV7-9 with TRBJ2-3; no reliable D call. Per germline, CDR1 SEHNR and CDR2 FQNEAQ (reference sequence). V dropped 1 base and J dropped 3 bases, with 8 bases sitting between them. The CDR3 consists of 14 residues. The CDR3 region has the DNA TGTGCCAGCAGCTTAGTCACCGCTACAGATACGCAGTATTTT. It yields the protein CASSLVTATDTQYF. Looking up the rest from reference TRBV7-9 and TRBJ2-3 gives the full variable domain: DTGVSQNPRHKITKRGQNVTFRCDPISEHNRLYWYRQTLGQGPEFLTYFQNEAQLEKSRLLSDRFSAERPKGSFSTLEIQRTEQGDSAMYLCASSLVTATDTQYFGPGTRLTVL.

In this sample, this clonotype turned up many times. This chain uses TRBV11-3 with TRBJ2-3; perhaps TRBD2 as D (6 bases). The germline V gene encodes CDR1 SGHNT and CDR2 YENEEA. The CDR3 runs to 17 residues. The V and J ends lost 9 bases and 1 base respectively, with 23 bases between them. The CDR3 region is CASASGRGRGGTDTQYF. CDR3 coding DNA: TGTGCCAGTGCCTCAGGCCGAGGGCGGGGTGGCACAGATACGCAGTATTTT.